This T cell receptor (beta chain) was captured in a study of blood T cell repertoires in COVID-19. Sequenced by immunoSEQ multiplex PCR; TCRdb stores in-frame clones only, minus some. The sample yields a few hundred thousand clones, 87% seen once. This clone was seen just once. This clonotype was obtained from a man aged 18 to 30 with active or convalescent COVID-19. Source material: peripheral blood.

The CDR3 loop reads CASTDRLSGNTIYF. DNA of the CDR3: TGTGCCAGCACCGATAGACTCTCTGGAAACACCATATATTTT. This chain uses TRBV6-5 with TRBJ1-3; the D is unclear. This CDR3 comprises 14 residues. Germline V gene sequence: CDR1 MNHEY, CDR2 SVGAGI. V dropped 7 bases and J dropped 0 bases, with 10 bases sitting between them.